This T cell receptor (beta chain) was identified during a study of blood T cell repertoires in COVID-19. Background on the study: Whether acute or convalescent, the COVID-19 samples came from the United States, Italy and Spain. T cells, B-cell-depleted T cells, or PBMCs supplied cDNA or gDNA.

The CDR3 runs to 11 residues. CDR1 MDHEN and CDR2 SYDVKM come from the germline V gene. Trimming took off 6 bases at V and 7 bases at J, with 9 bases between the two ends. As handled by the study authors: Reference gene primers were amplified, and this amplification served to estimate nucleated cell counts. Some clones are missing from TCRdb's copy, which holds only in-frame ones; the method was immunoSEQ multiplex PCR. V, J and clone size are taken as reported in that table, and D and trimming were inferred from the DNA itself. The sample yields roughly 100,000 clones, about 78% seen once. Material for sequencing was peripheral blood. This rearrangement joins TRBV28 to TRBJ1-2, with a weak D call TRBD1 (5 bases). This clonotype was sampled from a man between 60 and 70 years old with active or convalescent COVID-19. In DNA, the CDR3 is TGTGCCAGCAGGCAAGACAGTGGCTACACCTTC. Translating gives CASRQDSGYTF.